These 20 T cell receptor beta chains were sequenced from one sample in a study of OX40 agonist ivuxolimab in advanced cancers. Sequencing used immunoSEQ multiplex PCR; TCRdb keeps in-frame clones, though not all of them. Altogether more than 25,000 clones are present, about 90% being singletons, with the ten largest covering roughly 15%. Sequenced material: CD4+ or CD8+ T cells sorted from blood, taken in a trial of the OX40 agonist ivuxolimab. All receptors come from an adult with an advanced solid tumor such as melanoma, head and neck, liver or kidney cancer.

The CDR3 loop reads CASSQVQDMETQYF. CDR3 in DNA: TGTGCCAGCAGCCAAGTACAGGATATGGAGACCCAGTACTTC. The V gene is TRBV14, the J gene TRBJ2-5; TRBD1 might be the D (5 bases). The CDR3 spans 14 residues. Germline V gives CDR1 SGHDN, CDR2 FVKESK. V lost 1 base and J 5 bases, leaving 11 bases between the germline ends. The full variable domain, completed using reference TRBV14 and TRBJ2-5, is EAGVTQFPSHSVIEKGQTVTLRCDPISGHDNLYWYRRVMGKEIKFLLHFVKESKQDESGMPNNRFLAERTGGTYSTLKVQPAELEDSGVYFCASSQVQDMETQYFGPGTRLLVL.

This clone was recorded only once. The V and J genes are TRBV14 and TRBJ2-5; perhaps TRBD2 as D (5 bases). Between the trimmed V and J ends, which lost 1 base and 7 bases, there was a span of 10 bases. Germline-derived CDR1 and CDR2 are SGHDN and FVKESK. This CDR3 has 13 residues. CDR3 region: CASSQVAPGTQYF. In DNA form, the CDR3 reads TGTGCCAGCAGCCAAGTAGCGCCAGGGACCCAGTACTTC.

This chain links TRBV9 with TRBJ2-3; D is perhaps TRBD2 (7 bases). CDR3 length: 16 residues. V lost 3 bases and J 0 bases, leaving 14 bases between the germline ends. Germline CDR1 is SGDLS and CDR2 is YYNGEE. The CDR3 DNA sequence: TGTGCCAGCAGCGGCCGCGGGGGCACTAGCACAGATACGCAGTATTTT. Its protein is CASSGRGGTSTDTQYF. Filled out from reference TRBV9 and TRBJ2-3, the complete variable domain reads DSGVTQTPKHLITATGQRVTLRCSPRSGDLSVYWYQQSLDQGLQFLIQYYNGEERAKGNILERFSAQQFPDLHSELNLSSLELGDSALYFCASSGRGGTSTDTQYFGPGTRLTVL.

The chain combines TRBV14 with TRBJ2-7, with D perhaps matching TRBD1 (6 bases). The germline gives CDR1 SGHDN, CDR2 FVKESK. Trimming pared 1 base from V and 7 bases from J, leaving 17 bases between. The CDR3 is 15 residues long. The CDR3 protein is CASSQVRQAAGEQYF. In DNA, the CDR3 is TGTGCCAGCAGCCAAGTTAGACAGGCGGCCGGTGAGCAGTACTTC.

This clone has just a few counts. The gene calls are TRBV5-4 and TRBJ1-2; TRBD1 matches 8 bases. Germline CDR1 reads SGHNT; CDR2 reads YYREEE (reference sequence). V trimming: 4 bases; J trimming: 3 bases; junction bases outside the gene matches: 5. The length of the CDR3 is 14 residues. The CDR3 loop is CASSPTGDYYGYTF. The CDR3 DNA reads TGTGCCAGCAGCCCGACAGGGGACTACTATGGCTACACCTTC. Full variable domain (outside the CDR3, taken from reference TRBV5-4 and TRBJ1-2): ETGVTQSPTHLIKTRGQQVTLRCSSQSGHNTVSWYQQALGQGPQFIFQYYREEENGRGNFPPRFSGLQFPNYSSELNVNALELDDSALYLCASSPTGDYYGYTFGSGTRLTVV.

The genes are TRBV9 and TRBJ1-1, with unresolved D. The CDR3 consists of 14 residues. CDR1 SGDLS and CDR2 YYNGEE come from the germline V gene. V was pared by 0 bases and J by 1 base, with 7 bases between. CDR3 protein: CASSVGNRNTEAFF. The DNA for the CDR3 is TGTGCCAGCAGCGTAGGAAACCGGAACACTGAAGCTTTCTTT.

The rearrangement joins TRBV7-3 to TRBJ2-3; D uncertain. The CDR3 spans 13 residues. The germline gives CDR1 SGHTA, CDR2 FQGTGA. V was cut by 0 bases and J by 3 bases, with 4 bases left in between. This CDR3 is CASSLTGTDTQYF. In DNA, the CDR3 is TGTGCCAGCAGCTTAACCGGGACAGATACGCAGTATTTT.

V gene TRBV7-6 combines with J gene TRBJ2-7; 8 bases map to TRBD1. V trimming: 1 base; J trimming: 2 bases; junction bases outside the gene matches: 4. CDR3 length: 15 residues. Per germline, CDR1 SGHVS and CDR2 FNYEAQ. CDR3 nucleotides: TGTGCCAGCAGCTTAGTGGCGACAGGGGCCTACGAGCAGTACTTC. Protein product: CASSLVATGAYEQYF.

The chain uses TRBV28 and TRBJ2-7; the D gene is possibly TRBD1 (6 bases). CDR3 length: 14 residues. V lost 6 bases to trimming and J lost 2 bases, with 14 bases between them. Germline CDR1 reads MDHEN; CDR2 reads SYDVKM. The CDR3 DNA reads as TGTGCCAGCAGGATGACAGGACTGACCTACGAGCAGTACTTC. This encodes CASRMTGLTYEQYF.

V and J are TRBV29-1 and TRBJ2-2, with TRBD1 identical over 7 bases. V lost 7 bases and J lost 1; bases outside the gene matches: 3. Germline loops: CDR1 SQVTM, CDR2 ANQGSEA. The CDR3 extends over 13 amino acids. CDR3 sequence: CSGQGRNTGELFF. The CDR3 nucleotides read TGCAGCGGACAGGGAAGGAACACCGGGGAGCTGTTTTTT.

This chain connects TRBV5-1 to TRBJ2-7; 13 nucleotides agree with TRBD2. In germline, CDR1 is SGHRS, CDR2 YFSETQ. CDR3 length: 15 amino acids. V shed 4 bases, J shed 5 bases, and the junction held 6 bases outside the gene matches. CDR3 sequence: CASSITSGRADEQYF. CDR3 nucleotide sequence: TGCGCCAGCAGCATTACTAGCGGGAGGGCCGACGAGCAGTACTTC.

CDR3 DNA: TGTGCCACCAGACTAGCGGGAGGAGACTACGAGCAGTACTTC. Its protein product is CATRLAGGDYEQYF. The J gene is TRBJ2-7, the V gene TRBV27; 13 bases align to TRBD2. Germline trimming cut 10 bases from V and 3 bases from J; bases unmatched to any gene: 6. Per the germline V gene, CDR1 is MNHEY and CDR2 is SMNVEV (reference sequence). CDR3 length equals 14 residues.

V gene TRBV7-7 combines with J gene TRBJ2-3; D is possibly TRBD1 (6 bases). Trimming pared 5 bases from V and 5 bases from J, leaving 20 bases between. Germline-derived CDR1 and CDR2 are SSHAT and FNYEAQ (reference sequence). There are 16 residues in the CDR3. CDR3 in amino acids: CASSLTVRDTGDTQYF. The CDR3 DNA follows: TGTGCCAGCAGCCTAACAGTAAGGGACACCGGAGATACGCAGTATTTT.

The chain joins TRBV29-1 to TRBJ2-3; perhaps D is TRBD1 or TRBD2 (5 bases each). Trimming removed 4 bases at V and 9 bases at J, with 8 bases between. The CDR3 sequence is 10 residues long. Per germline, CDR1 SQVTM and CDR2 ANQGSEA. The CDR3 DNA reads TGCAGCGTTGTAGGGGAGACGCAGTATTTT. It encodes CSVVGETQYF.

The V call is TRBV28, the J call TRBJ2-1; TRBD2 matches at 7 bases. The CDR3 spans 14 residues. With V trimmed by 3 bases and J by 6 bases, 5 bases remained unmatched. Germline CDR1 reads MDHEN; CDR2 reads SYDVKM. The CDR3 region is CASSFLAELNEQFF. Written as DNA, the CDR3 is TGTGCCAGCAGTTTCCTAGCGGAACTCAATGAGCAGTTCTTC.

The chain employs TRBV28 and TRBJ2-1; the match to TRBD2 covers 7 bases. In germline, CDR1 is MDHEN, CDR2 SYDVKM. The CDR3 contains 15 residues. V shed 2 bases and J 7 bases; nucleotides not matched to a gene: 8. This CDR3 is CASSLKGGPGNEQFF. Here the CDR3 DNA reads TGTGCCAGCAGTTTAAAGGGAGGGCCGGGGAATGAGCAGTTCTTC.

The rearrangement uses TRBV19 and TRBJ2-1; no clear D gene. Germline assignment: CDR1 LNHDA and CDR2 SQIVND (reference sequence). The CDR3 consists of 15 residues. With 6 bases removed from V and 7 bases from J, the gap between germline ends came to 19 bases. CDR3 region: CASSLIDINWNEQFF. In DNA, the CDR3 is TGTGCCAGTAGCCTAATCGACATAAACTGGAATGAGCAGTTCTTC.

V and J are TRBV9 and TRBJ2-7; D possibly corresponds to TRBD2 (7 bases). CDR1 is SGDLS and CDR2 is YYNGEE in the germline V gene. This CDR3 is built from 14 residues. Deletions cut 3 bases from V and 4 bases from J, with 14 bases between. CDR3 sequence (DNA): TGTGCCAGCAGCGAACAAGGGGGAGGGTACGAGCAGTACTTC. Translation gives CASSEQGGGYEQYF.

This clone occurred once. The chain carries TRBV5-4 and TRBJ1-2; TRBD1 aligns across 8 bases. Germline V gene data show CDR1 as SGHNT and CDR2 as YYREEE (reference sequence). The V and J ends lost 5 bases and 2 bases, in that order; junction bases with no gene match: 8. The CDR3 runs 15 residues. The CDR3 is CASRPGTGYNYGYTF. The CDR3 DNA reads as TGTGCCAGCAGACCCGGGACAGGATACAACTATGGCTACACCTTC.

The chain joins TRBV6-5 to TRBJ2-7, with 9 nucleotides matching TRBD2. The CDR3 has 14 amino acids. Losses at the gene ends were 6 bases for V and 1 base for J; bases not matched to a gene: 4. In germline, CDR1 is MNHEY, CDR2 SVGAGI. The DNA of the CDR3 is TGTGCCAGCAGGAGTCTAGCGGGATCCTACGAGCAGTACTTC. Translation gives CASRSLAGSYEQYF.